Below are 25 T cell receptor beta chains sequenced from a single sample in a study of cytomegalovirus exposure and HLA in healthy donors. Use of 60 Vbeta and 13 Jbeta primers characterized the PCR. TCRdb's table, derived via immunoSEQ multiplex PCR, lists solely in-frame clones and lacks some. The sample holds under 200,000 clones, around 82% seen once. The sequenced sample consisted of PBMCs. The receptors originated from a boy aged 2 to 9 in good health and CMV-seronegative.

This clone has just one count. This chain joins TRBV6-5 and TRBJ1-2; TRBD1 aligns across 9 bases. Germline CDR1 and CDR2: MNHEY and SVGAGI. This CDR3 is built from 15 residues. After removal of 2 bases from V and 5 bases from J, the junction contained 6 bases not matched to a gene. This chain's CDR3 is CASSYGDRVSYGYTF. Written as DNA, the CDR3 is TGTGCCAGCAGTTACGGGGACAGGGTGTCATATGGCTACACCTTC.

CDR3 residues: CASSPGQYSYEQYF. As DNA, the CDR3 is TGTGCCAGCAGCCCCGGACAGTATTCCTACGAGCAGTACTTC. The V gene is TRBV5-4, the J gene TRBJ2-7; maybe TRBD1 (6 bases). Germline V gives CDR1 SGHNT, CDR2 YYREEE (reference sequence). This CDR3 spans 14 amino acids. Trimming took off 4 bases at V and 1 base at J, with 12 bases between the two ends.

V is TRBV29-1 and J is TRBJ1-1; tentative D call: TRBD1 (5 bases). Germline V gene data show CDR1 as SQVTM and CDR2 as ANQGSEA. CDR3 size: 14 residues. V dropped 4 bases and J dropped 0 bases, with 12 bases sitting between them. The CDR3 sequence: CSVGGLRMNTEAFF. The CDR3 coding sequence is TGCAGCGTTGGGGGACTTCGAATGAACACTGAAGCTTTCTTT.

The chain is built from TRBV4-1 and TRBJ2-5, with 8 bases lining up with TRBD2. V lost 3 bases to trimming and J lost 4 bases; unmatched junction nucleotides: 7. The CDR3 length is 15 residues. The V gene's germline CDR1 is MGHRA and CDR2 YSYEKL. The CDR3 bases are TGCGCCAGCAGCCACGGGAGGGATCAGTCAGAGACCCAGTACTTC. Residues: CASSHGRDQSETQYF.

The gene calls are TRBV5-1 and TRBJ2-7; 14 nucleotides align to TRBD2. Losses at the gene ends were 5 bases for V and 5 bases for J; bases not matched to a gene: 9. CDR3 length: 16 residues. CDR1 is SGHRS, CDR2 YFSETQ, per germline. The CDR3 nucleotides read TGCGCCAGCAGTGCCGGGACTAGCGGGAGTAGCGACGAGCAGTACTTC. It codes for CASSAGTSGSSDEQYF.

In this sample, this clone turned up a few times. This chain uses TRBV6-1 with TRBJ1-5, with no clear D. Germline CDR1 and CDR2: MNHNS and SASEGT. This CDR3 region has 15 residues. V was trimmed by 2 bases and J by 1 base, leaving 9 bases between them. DNA of the CDR3: TGTGCCAGCAGTGAAAACGGGGTGAGCAATCAGCCCCAGCATTTT. It yields the protein CASSENGVSNQPQHF.

The rearrangement joins TRBV4-1 to TRBJ2-6; 9 bases map to TRBD1. Germline loops: CDR1 MGHRA, CDR2 YSYEKL. The ends lost 0 bases at V and 2 bases at J; junction bases unmatched: 8. The CDR3 is 19 amino acids. DNA for the CDR3: TGCGCCAGCAGCCAAGAGCCACAGGGGGCTTCCCCTGGGGCCAACGTCCTGACTTTC. It encodes CASSQEPQGASPGANVLTF.

The V call is TRBV6-5, the J call TRBJ2-1; 7 positions agree with TRBD1. V lost 2 bases, J lost 3 bases, and 4 bases stayed unmatched. Germline V gene sequence: CDR1 MNHEY, CDR2 SVGAGI. This CDR3 spans 15 amino acids. CDR3 in DNA: TGTGCCAGCAGTTACGTAGGGGGCGTCTACAATGAGCAGTTCTTC. This sequence encodes CASSYVGGVYNEQFF.

The V gene is TRBV14, the J gene TRBJ1-2; tentatively, D is TRBD1 (5 bases). This CDR3 has 13 residues. Trimming cost V 1 base and J 4 bases, with 7 bases left between them. Germline-derived CDR1 and CDR2 are SGHDN and FVKESK. This CDR3 reads CASSQGQTYGYTF. The CDR3 coding sequence is TGTGCCAGCAGCCAAGGACAGACCTATGGCTACACCTTC.

The J gene is TRBJ2-2, the V gene TRBV7-7; 13 bases match TRBD2. The J segment lost 1 base and the V segment lost 5 bases, leaving 1 base of the junction unmatched. This CDR3 contains 16 residues. Germline V gives CDR1 SSHAT, CDR2 FNYEAQ (reference sequence). The CDR3 bases are TGTGCCAGCAGCCGGACTAGCGGGAGGAACACCGGGGAGCTGTTTTTT. It yields the protein CASSRTSGRNTGELFF.

V usage is TRBV7-9 and J usage is TRBJ2-1, with 9 bases lining up with TRBD1. This CDR3 has 14 residues. Trimming removed 7 bases from V and 4 bases from J; junction bases left unmatched: 5. Germline loops: CDR1 SEHNR, CDR2 FQNEAQ (reference sequence). CDR3 DNA: TGTGCCAGCACCGAAGGACAGGGGTACAATGAGCAGTTCTTC. It specifies CASTEGQGYNEQFF.

Here the CDR3 DNA reads TGTGCCTGGAGTCCGGGGGGACTAGCCAAAAACATTCAGTACTTC. Its protein is CAWSPGGLAKNIQYF. The chain combines TRBV30 with TRBJ2-4; 7 nucleotides agree with TRBD2. V was pared by 2 bases and J by 0 bases, with 4 bases of the junction left unmatched. This CDR3 comprises 15 residues. Germline CDR1 is GTSNPN and CDR2 is SVGIG (reference sequence).

The chain employs TRBV18 and TRBJ2-1; 8 bases line up with TRBD2. CDR1 and CDR2 from the germline V gene are KGHSH and LQKENI. This CDR3 has 16 amino acids. V lost 3 bases to trimming and J lost 2 bases; unmatched junction nucleotides: 6. CDR3 bases: TGTGCCAGCTCACCGACTTTAGCGGGAACCTACAATGAGCAGTTCTTC. As protein: CASSPTLAGTYNEQFF.

The J gene is TRBJ2-1, the V gene TRBV4-1; D remains ambiguous. V was cut by 3 bases and J by 8 bases, with 8 bases left in between. The CDR3 totals 12 residues. Germline CDR1 reads MGHRA; CDR2 reads YSYEKL. CDR3 region: CASSHRSDEQFF. CDR3 sequence (DNA): TGCGCCAGCAGCCACAGGTCGGATGAGCAGTTCTTC.

The chain carries TRBV6-5 and TRBJ2-6, with no clear D. V was clipped by 5 bases and J by 2 bases, with 10 bases between them. This CDR3 spans 15 amino acids. Germline-derived CDR1 and CDR2 are MNHEY and SVGAGI. The CDR3 nucleotides read TGTGCCAGCAGTATTACCCGGGCTGGGGCCAACGTCCTGACTTTC. This sequence encodes CASSITRAGANVLTF.

The genes are TRBV18 and TRBJ2-7; D may be TRBD2 (5 bases). The CDR3 runs 14 residues. The germline CDR1 and CDR2 sequences are KGHSH and LQKENI. V was trimmed by 3 bases and J by 4 bases, leaving 13 bases between them. The CDR3, as DNA: TGTGCCAGCTCACCGGACCAGGACTGGTACGAGCAGTACTTC. Protein: CASSPDQDWYEQYF.

V and J are TRBV10-3 and TRBJ1-1; D ambiguous. Trimming took off 6 bases at V and 5 bases at J, with 13 bases between the two ends. Germline V gene sequence: CDR1 ENHRY, CDR2 SYGVKD. The CDR3 is made up of 13 amino acids. The CDR3 DNA sequence: TGTGCCATCAGGCCCCGGGGAGTTACTGAAGCTTTCTTT. Translation: CAIRPRGVTEAFF.

V usage is TRBV5-1 and J usage is TRBJ2-6; 7 bases agree with TRBD1. CDR3 length: 17 residues. Germline CDR1 SGHRS, CDR2 YFSETQ. The trim removed 0 bases at V and 8 bases at J, leaving 11 bases unmatched. CDR3 loop: CASSLAGAWTGPNVLTF. The CDR3 DNA sequence: TGCGCCAGCAGCTTGGCCGGGGCCTGGACAGGTCCCAACGTCCTGACTTTC. Looking up the rest from reference TRBV5-1 and TRBJ2-6 gives the full variable domain: KAGVTQTPRYLIKTRGQQVTLSCSPISGHRSVSWYQQTPGQGLQFLFEYFSETQRNKGNFPGRFSGRQFSNSRSEMNVSTLELGDSALYLCASSLAGAWTGPNVLTFGAGSRLTVL.

This sequence joins TRBV5-1 and TRBJ1-1; 11 bases line up with TRBD1. This CDR3 region has 13 residues. In germline, CDR1 is SGHRS, CDR2 YFSETQ. V dropped 4 bases and J dropped 10; count of bases not matched to a gene: 6. CDR3 protein: CASSVGQGALAFF. The CDR3 nucleotides read TGCGCCAGCAGCGTCGGACAGGGGGCCTTAGCTTTCTTT.

J is TRBJ2-1 and V is TRBV6-1; maybe TRBD1 (6 bases). Germline V CDR1 and CDR2: MNHNS, SASEGT. V was trimmed by 10 bases and J by 9 bases, leaving 19 bases between them. The CDR3 extends over 13 amino acids. In nucleotides, the CDR3 is TGTGCCACCGAGACAGGTACGGTCAGTGAGCAGTTCTTC. Translating it yields CATETGTVSEQFF.

V gene TRBV13 combines with J gene TRBJ2-5, with 10 positions matching TRBD2. The J call is in doubt because the DNA end fits TRBJ2-7 better. CDR3 length equals 15 residues. Germline-derived CDR1 and CDR2 are PRHDT and FYEKMQ (reference sequence). The CDR3 DNA reads TGTGCCAGCAGCTTAGGGCTAGCGGGAGATGGCGAGCAGTACTTC. Translated: CASSLGLAGDGEQYF.

This sequence joins TRBV9 and TRBJ1-2; D unclear. From germline, CDR1 is SGDLS and CDR2 YYNGEE. The V end was cut by 3 bases, the J end by 4 bases, with 16 bases between. The CDR3 length is 15 residues. CDR3 DNA: TGTGCCAGCAGCGCCCTTAGTCACGGTAGCTATGGCTACACCTTC. This encodes CASSALSHGSYGYTF.

V and J are TRBV2 and TRBJ2-7; D is uncertain. In germline, CDR1 is SNHLY, CDR2 FYNNEI. This CDR3 region has 12 residues. V was shortened by 4 bases and J by 6 bases, with 10 bases between the two germline ends. The CDR3 DNA reads TGTGCCAGCAGTGCGGTCTCAATCGAGCAGTACTTC. Its protein is CASSAVSIEQYF.

This clone was detected a few times. V gene TRBV19 combines with J gene TRBJ2-1, with TRBD2 matching over 9 bases. The germline gives CDR1 LNHDA, CDR2 SQIVND (reference sequence). The junction had 7 bases not matched to a gene; V was cut back by 4 bases and J by 0 bases. The CDR3 covers 17 residues. CDR3 loop: CASSTGLAPSSYNEQFF. The CDR3 DNA sequence: TGTGCCAGTAGTACTGGACTAGCGCCGAGCTCCTACAATGAGCAGTTCTTC. Full variable domain (missing parts from reference TRBV19 and TRBJ2-1): DGGITQSPKYLFRKEGQNVTLSCEQNLNHDAMYWYRQDPGQGLRLIYYSQIVNDFQKGDIAEGYSVSREKKESFPLTVTSAQKNPTAFYLCASSTGLAPSSYNEQFFGPGTRLTVL.

The V gene is TRBV5-8, the J gene TRBJ1-2; 10 nucleotides align to TRBD1. Germline CDR1 reads SGHTS; CDR2 reads YDEGEE. After removal of 3 bases from V and 6 bases from J, the junction contained 8 bases not matched to a gene. The CDR3 covers 15 residues. CDR3 in DNA: TGTGCCAGCAGCTCCAGACAGGGGGCTTTCCATGGCTACACCTTC. The encoded protein is CASSSRQGAFHGYTF.